The 3 T cell receptor beta chains listed next were all sequenced from one sample in a study of regulatory T cells in long-lasting Graves disease. Stated time point: newly diagnosed GD, antithyroid drugs for less than 3 months. PBMC-derived RNA was used for the TCR library. HTBI primers from iRepertoire and Arm-PCR of CDR3 regions yielded the TCR beta libraries. MiXCR, applied by TCRdb to the multiplex PCR reads, yields one record per CDR3 protein. Of 520,000 or so distinct CDR3 sequences detected, 12% appear once; the ten largest clones hold approximately 9%. The same specimen was also included in a second study, on T cells in Graves' hyperthyroidism and ophthalmopathy.

The sequenced sample was peripheral blood mononuclear cells (PBMCs), obtained at new diagnosis, from a patient treated with antithyroid drugs. These TCRs come from a woman in her twenties or thirties with Graves disease.

This clonotype has ten or more counts. The V and J genes are TRBV30 and TRBJ2-5; perhaps TRBD2 as D (5 bases). CDR1 GTSNPN and CDR2 SVGIG come from the germline V gene (reference sequence). The CDR3 covers 14 residues. V dropped 0 bases and J dropped 5 bases, with 13 bases sitting between them. The CDR3: CAWSVALATETQYF. The CDR3 bases are TGTGCCTGGAGTGTAGCCCTAGCCACGGAGACCCAGTACTTC.

V is TRBV12-3 or TRBV12-4 and J is TRBJ2-1; unclear D gene. The DNA end is a closer match to TRBJ2-7, so the J assignment may be wrong. This CDR3 has 14 residues. CDR3 sequence (DNA): TGTGCCAGCAGTGAAGCGACCGCACTCTACGAGCAGTACTTC. Its translation: CASSEATALYEQYF.

The chain combines TRBV29-1 with TRBJ1-1; D ambiguous. Germline CDR1 and CDR2: SQVTM and ANQGSEA. The CDR3 is 12 amino acids. Trimming removed 5 bases at V and 0 bases at J, with 7 bases between. The CDR3 spells CSVRFLNTEAFF. For the CDR3, the DNA is TGCAGCGTTCGATTCCTGAACACTGAAGCTTTCTTT.